A single sample gave rise to the 20 T cell receptor beta chains below, sequenced in a study of CD8+ T cells in alopecia areata. Stated treatment: oral pan-JAK inhibitor, 5-10 mg twice daily. Sequencing used cDNA as its template, made by extracting RNA and reverse transcribing it. The method was immunoSEQ multiplex PCR; TCRdb's version includes in-frame clones alone and lacks a portion of them. The data hold more than 200,000 clones, with less than 65% observed a single time. Specimen: CD4+ T cells sorted from blood, collected at week 4, from a patient treated with tofacitinib. These receptors were obtained from a human donor with alopecia areata.

There are a few counts of this clone. This rearrangement joins TRBV30 to TRBJ1-4, with D maybe TRBD1 (5 bases). V shed 2 bases and J shed 8 bases, with 15 bases lying between them. This CDR3 has 14 amino acids. Germline CDR1 reads GTSNPN; CDR2 reads SVGIG (reference sequence). DNA of the CDR3: TGTGCCTGGAGTCGGGACCCCACGGGGGAAAAACTGTTTTTT. This sequence encodes CAWSRDPTGEKLFF.

The chain employs TRBV30 and TRBJ2-7; 10 nucleotides match TRBD2. CDR3 length: 12 residues. CDR1 is GTSNPN and CDR2 is SVGIG in the germline V gene (reference sequence). In DNA form, the CDR3 reads TGTGCTACAAGCGGGGGGGCCTACGAGCAGTACTTC. Its protein product is CATSGGAYEQYF.

This chain links TRBV5-5 with TRBJ2-6; no definite D call. The CDR3 has 15 amino acids. V was pared by 0 bases and J by 4 bases, with 8 bases between. Per the germline V gene, CDR1 is SGHKS and CDR2 is YYEKEE (reference sequence). The chain's CDR3 is CASSLDGLGANVLTF. The CDR3 nucleotides read TGTGCCAGCAGCTTGGACGGTTTGGGGGCCAACGTCCTGACTTTC.

The J gene is TRBJ2-3, the V gene TRBV4-1; possibly TRBD1 for D (5 bases). This CDR3 spans 15 amino acids. V was clipped by 5 bases and J by 6 bases, with 18 bases between them. The germline V gene has CDR1 MGHRA and CDR2 YSYEKL. CDR3 amino acids: CASSSRNQKGDTQYF. The CDR3 coding sequence is TGCGCCAGCAGCTCCCGAAACCAGAAGGGGGATACGCAGTATTTT.

J is TRBJ2-3 and V is TRBV4-2, with D unresolved. This CDR3 comprises 14 residues. The germline V gene encodes CDR1 LGHNA and CDR2 YNFKEQ. V shed 2 bases and J shed 2 bases, with 8 bases lying between them. For the CDR3, the DNA is TGTGCCAGCAGCCAAAGCACCAACACAGATACGCAGTATTTT. Translation: CASSQSTNTDTQYF.

This chain connects TRBV2 to TRBJ2-5, with a tentative D call TRBD2 (6 bases). Germline V gene data show CDR1 as SNHLY and CDR2 as FYNNEI. The CDR3 has 15 amino acids. The V gene lost 2 bases and the J gene lost 5 bases, with 15 bases spanning the gap. CDR3 DNA sequence: TGTGCCAGCAGTGAACTGCCCGGGACTTTGGAGACCCAGTACTTC. Residues: CASSELPGTLETQYF.

This clone was detected only a few times. The chain has TRBV18 and TRBJ1-2; 9 bases line up with TRBD1. The CDR3 length is 15 residues. V trimming: 4 bases; J trimming: 4 bases; junction bases outside the gene matches: 7. Germline lookup yields CDR1 KGHSH and CDR2 LQKENI. CDR3 bases: TGTGCCAGCTCACGGGACAGGGCTAACGGCTATGGCTACACCTTC. It translates to CASSRDRANGYGYTF.

The J gene is TRBJ1-2, the V gene TRBV6-5; D not certain. V was cut by 7 bases and J by 1 base, with 13 bases left in between. There are 14 residues in the CDR3. Per the germline V gene, CDR1 is MNHEY and CDR2 is SVGAGI. CDR3 nucleotide sequence: TGTGCCAGCACCGACCCCATTGTTAACTATGGCTACACCTTC. This translates into CASTDPIVNYGYTF.

The chain couples TRBV30 to TRBJ1-3; the D gene is possibly TRBD1 (5 bases). The CDR3 spans 11 residues. CDR1 is GTSNPN and CDR2 is SVGIG in the germline V gene (reference sequence). The germline V and J ends were trimmed by 1 base and 12 bases, with 10 bases remaining between them. CDR3 sequence reads: CAWSAGVHIYF. Here the CDR3 DNA reads TGTGCCTGGAGTGCGGGGGTCCACATATATTTT.

The rearrangement joins TRBV4-3 to TRBJ2-7; no clear D. The CDR3 is 15 residues long. Germline V lookup: CDR1 LGHNA, CDR2 YSLEER. Trimming pared 2 bases from V and 0 bases from J, leaving 11 bases between. This CDR3 is CASSQNLGVSYEQYF. The CDR3 DNA is TGCGCCAGCAGCCAAAACCTTGGGGTCTCCTACGAGCAGTACTTC.

This clone was detected only once. This chain connects TRBV11-2 to TRBJ1-3; unclear D gene. The CDR3 is made up of 16 amino acids. V was trimmed by 4 bases and J by 0 bases, leaving 13 bases between them. The germline V gene encodes CDR1 SGHAT and CDR2 FQNNGV. CDR3: CASSSIAGSSGNTIYF. CDR3 coding DNA: TGTGCCAGCAGCTCGATAGCGGGAAGCTCTGGAAACACCATATATTTT.

V and J are TRBV29-1 and TRBJ2-5; D remains unclear. This CDR3 has 10 residues. Germline-derived CDR1 and CDR2 are SQVTM and ANQGSEA. Trimming left V 6 bases short and J 7 bases short, with 9 bases between. The CDR3 is CSVVSGTQYF. CDR3 DNA: TGCAGCGTCGTGTCCGGGACCCAGTACTTC.

The chain employs TRBV10-3 and TRBJ1-1, with 10 bases lining up with TRBD1. With V trimmed by 3 bases and J by 7 bases, 5 bases remained unmatched. This CDR3 region has 14 residues. Per germline, CDR1 ENHRY and CDR2 SYGVKD. CDR3 coding DNA: TGTGCCATCAGTGACGGACAGGGGGGTAATGAAGCTTTCTTT. Amino acids: CAISDGQGGNEAFF.

This chain links TRBV6-1 with TRBJ1-6; D ambiguous. Germline CDR1 is MNHNS and CDR2 is SASEGT. The CDR3 is 19 residues long. The V and J ends lost 2 bases and 0 bases respectively, with 17 bases between them. In nucleotides, the CDR3 is TGTGCCAGCAGTGAATATGTTCCGGGATTCACCTCCTATAATTCACCCCTCCACTTT. It is translated as CASSEYVPGFTSYNSPLHF.

The genes are TRBV7-9 and TRBJ1-1, with 9 positions matching TRBD1. The CDR3 loop spans 15 amino acids. CDR1 and CDR2 (germline): SEHNR, FQNEAQ (reference sequence). After removal of 5 bases from V and 6 bases from J, the junction contained 10 bases not matched to a gene. As DNA, the CDR3 is TGTGCCAGCAGCCCCGGGGACAGGGAGAGGGCTGAAGCTTTCTTT. Its translation: CASSPGDRERAEAFF. The whole variable domain, filled in from reference TRBV7-9 and TRBJ1-1, reads DTGVSQNPRHKITKRGQNVTFRCDPISEHNRLYWYRQTLGQGPEFLTYFQNEAQLEKSRLLSDRFSAERPKGSFSTLEIQRTEQGDSAMYLCASSPGDRERAEAFFGQGTRLTVV.

V gene TRBV30 combines with J gene TRBJ2-5; perhaps TRBD2 as D (5 bases). In germline, CDR1 is GTSNPN, CDR2 SVGIG (reference sequence). CDR3 size: 13 residues. Trimming removed 1 base at V and 9 bases at J, with 15 bases between. The DNA of the CDR3 is TGTGCCTGGAGTGGTGTCGGGGAACGGGCCCAGTACTTC. This sequence encodes CAWSGVGERAQYF. The whole variable domain, filled in from reference TRBV30 and TRBJ2-5, reads SQTIHQWPATLVQPVGSPLSLECTVEGTSNPNLYWYRQAAGRGLQLLFYSVGIGQISSEVPQNLSASRPQDRQFILSSKKLLLSDSGFYLCAWSGVGERAQYFGPGTRLLVL.

To note about this clone: Other DNA sequences within the sample encode an identical CDR3. For the CDR3, the DNA is TGTGCCAGCAGCTTAAATAGGGAGACCCAGTACTTC. The encoded protein is CASSLNRETQYF. The chain carries TRBV7-9 and TRBJ2-5; no clear D gene. The CDR3 runs 12 residues. Trimming stripped 2 bases from V and 5 bases from J, with 6 bases between. Germline assignment: CDR1 SEHNR and CDR2 FQNEAQ (reference sequence).

Concerning this clone itself: The limits of the CDR3 on the DNA are not certain, so only TCRdb's listed CDR3 is given. The rearrangement uses TRBV30 and TRBJ1-5. Germline values: CDR1 GTSNPN, CDR2 SVGIG (reference sequence). The CDR3 totals 13 residues, both ends included. CDR3: CAWSPTLRQPQHF.

This clone appeared a single time. The chain uses TRBV4-3 and TRBJ2-7; D might be TRBD2 (6 bases). The germline V gene encodes CDR1 LGHNA and CDR2 YSLEER. Between the trimmed V and J ends, which lost 8 bases and 3 bases, there was a span of 26 bases. This CDR3 spans 17 amino acids. This CDR3 reads CASGEGAGSRPDYEQYF. DNA for the CDR3: TGCGCCAGCGGGGAAGGCGCGGGGAGCCGTCCCGACTACGAGCAGTACTTC.

This sequence joins TRBV23-1 and TRBJ2-7; 8 nucleotides agree with TRBD1. TRBV23-1 is identified as an open reading frame with a role that is uncertain. The CDR3 consists of 14 residues. The V gene end was trimmed by 11 bases and the J gene end by 2 bases; junction bases not matched to a gene: 11. CDR3 DNA: TGCGCCGGTAATAGGGACAGGAGCGCCTACGAGCAGTACTTC. Translating it yields CAGNRDRSAYEQYF.